The next 19 T cell receptor beta chains were all read from a single sample in a study of blood T cell repertoires in COVID-19. The assay was immunoSEQ multiplex PCR, and TCRdb's table has in-frame clones only and misses some. In the table there are about 220,000 clones, more than 75% of which are singletons. The sequencing sample was made of peripheral blood. Receptor source: a man between 50 and 59 years old who had recovered from COVID-19.

The J gene is TRBJ1-3, the V gene TRBV6-4; tentative D call: TRBD1 (5 bases). Trimming pared 7 bases from V and 4 bases from J, leaving 17 bases between. CDR3 length: 15 residues. CDR1 is MRHNA and CDR2 is SNTAGT in the germline V gene. The CDR3 DNA reads as TGTGCCAGCATCCCGGGGGGGACGTCCGGAAACACCATATATTTT. As protein: CASIPGGTSGNTIYF.

The V call is TRBV11-2, the J call TRBJ2-1; 10 bases are a match to TRBD2. Losses at the gene ends were 3 bases for V and 4 bases for J; bases not matched to a gene: 3. Germline CDR1 reads SGHAT; CDR2 reads FQNNGV. The CDR3 spans 15 residues. This chain's CDR3 is CASSFEREGYNEQFF. As DNA, the CDR3 is TGTGCCAGCAGCTTCGAGCGGGAGGGTTACAATGAGCAGTTCTTC.

The CDR3: CASSPLPGTSEDSYEQYF. The CDR3 DNA follows: TGTGCCAGCAGTCCTTTACCCGGGACTAGCGAGGACTCCTACGAGCAGTACTTC. This chain joins TRBV28 and TRBJ2-7; 10 nucleotides line up with TRBD2. The V gene end was trimmed by 5 bases and the J gene end by 0 bases; junction bases not matched to a gene: 13. This CDR3 is built from 18 residues. Germline V gene data show CDR1 as MDHEN and CDR2 as SYDVKM.

This clone was picked up a small number of times. The gene calls are TRBV5-1 and TRBJ1-1; no reliable D call. The CDR3 runs to 15 residues. V lost 0 bases to trimming and J lost 1 base, with 10 bases between them. Germline CDR1 and CDR2: SGHRS and YFSETQ. CDR3 sequence reads: CASSLVPGANTEAFF. CDR3 nucleotide sequence: TGCGCCAGCAGCTTGGTTCCAGGCGCGAACACTGAAGCTTTCTTT.

The chain combines TRBV27 with TRBJ2-1, with 9 bases identical to TRBD2. V lost 4 bases, J lost 2 bases, and 6 bases stayed unmatched. The length of the CDR3 is 16 residues. The V gene's germline CDR1 is MNHEY and CDR2 SMNVEV (reference sequence). The CDR3, as DNA: TGTGCCAGCAGTTCCCGGGTAGCGGGGGCCTACAATGAGCAGTTCTTC. Its translation is CASSSRVAGAYNEQFF.

This clone was seen once. The chain joins TRBV5-4 to TRBJ2-7, with 8 nucleotides matching TRBD1. The CDR3 is 16 amino acids. J gave up 1 base and V 2 bases, and 8 bases lay outside the gene matches. The germline gives CDR1 SGHNT, CDR2 YYREEE (reference sequence). The CDR3 DNA sequence: TGTGCCAGCAGCTTCGGGGCAGGGGGCTATTCCTACGAGCAGTACTTC. This encodes CASSFGAGGYSYEQYF.

This clone has just one count. The CDR3 sequence: CASSFGMVGTYEQYF. DNA of the CDR3: TGTGCCAGCAGTTTCGGTATGGTCGGTACCTACGAGCAGTACTTC. The chain has TRBV28 and TRBJ2-7; D is undetermined. The CDR3 runs to 15 residues. The V and J ends lost 3 bases and 2 bases respectively, with 14 bases between them. Germline CDR1 MDHEN, CDR2 SYDVKM.

This clone was seen ten or more times. The chain is built from TRBV4-1 and TRBJ1-2, with D possibly being TRBD1 (6 bases). V was shortened by 0 bases and J by 5 bases, with 13 bases between the two germline ends. The CDR3 extends over 15 amino acids. Germline loops: CDR1 MGHRA, CDR2 YSYEKL. Here the CDR3 DNA reads TGCGCCAGCAGCCAAGATCAGGGGACGGAATATGGCTACACCTTC. As protein: CASSQDQGTEYGYTF.

The chain is built from TRBV11-2 and TRBJ2-2; a weak D match, TRBD1 (6 bases). From germline, CDR1 is SGHAT and CDR2 FQNNGV. V dropped 5 bases and J dropped 0 bases, with 13 bases sitting between them. The CDR3 is made up of 16 amino acids. The CDR3 reads CASSPRTVPNTGELFF. CDR3 coding DNA: TGTGCCAGCAGCCCGAGGACAGTACCGAACACCGGGGAGCTGTTTTTT.

V usage is TRBV2 and J usage is TRBJ1-5; 7 bases match TRBD1. Germline V gene sequence: CDR1 SNHLY, CDR2 FYNNEI. The CDR3 totals 15 residues. V was pared by 5 bases and J by 3 bases, with 7 bases of the junction left unmatched. In DNA, the CDR3 is TGTGCCAGCAGTCGCAGGGGGTTGAACAATCAGCCCCAGCATTTT. Amino acid sequence: CASSRRGLNNQPQHF.

The V and J genes are TRBV4-2 and TRBJ2-1, with 7 bases fitting TRBD2. The CDR3 covers 17 residues. Germline V gives CDR1 LGHNA, CDR2 YNFKEQ. With V trimmed by 0 bases and J by 3 bases, 8 bases remained unmatched. The CDR3 DNA follows: TGTGCCAGCAGCCAAGATGAGGGGACTACCATCTACAATGAGCAGTTCTTC. It codes for CASSQDEGTTIYNEQFF.

The table lists this clone with a count of one. The chain uses TRBV5-1 and TRBJ2-6, with D possibly TRBD2 on 5 matching bases. The germline V gene has CDR1 SGHRS and CDR2 YFSETQ. This CDR3 has 19 amino acids. V was cut by 4 bases and J by 0 bases, with 20 bases left in between. CDR3 DNA sequence: TGCGCCAGCAGCACAGTGGAGGCACCAAAGAGCTCTGGGGCCAACGTCCTGACTTTC. Amino acid sequence: CASSTVEAPKSSGANVLTF. The full variable domain, with the rest looked up from reference TRBV5-1 and TRBJ2-6, is KAGVTQTPRYLIKTRGQQVTLSCSPISGHRSVSWYQQTPGQGLQFLFEYFSETQRNKGNFPGRFSGRQFSNSRSEMNVSTLELGDSALYLCASSTVEAPKSSGANVLTFGAGSRLTVL.

The chain combines TRBV3-1 (or the pseudogene TRBV3-2) with TRBJ2-3; 9 positions agree with TRBD2. Per the germline V gene, CDR1 is LGHDT and CDR2 is YNNKEL (reference sequence). Trimming took 0 bases from V and 5 from J; bases not matched to a gene: 9. CDR3 length: 17 residues. The CDR3 nucleotides are TGTGCCAGCAGCCAAGATGGGGCGGGAGGGCCACTAGATACGCAGTATTTT. It encodes CASSQDGAGGPLDTQYF.

The rearrangement uses TRBV28 and TRBJ1-1; no reliable D call. Trimming took 3 bases from V and 1 from J, leaving 15 bases between them. The CDR3 runs to 16 residues. CDR1 is MDHEN and CDR2 is SYDVKM in the germline V gene. The CDR3 here is CASSFTSLAQNTEAFF. CDR3 bases: TGTGCCAGCAGTTTTACTTCGCTAGCTCAGAACACTGAAGCTTTCTTT.

CDR3 amino acids: CASSWRRGSDEQFF. The CDR3 coding sequence is TGTGCCAGCAGCTGGCGCAGGGGGTCCGATGAGCAGTTCTTC. The genes are TRBV5-6 and TRBJ2-1; the match to TRBD1 covers 7 bases. With 3 bases clipped from V and 8 bases from J, the junction kept 8 bases outside the gene matches. Germline CDR1 reads SGHDT; CDR2 reads YYEEEE. The CDR3 is made up of 14 amino acids.

This chain connects TRBV7-2 to TRBJ1-1; 7 bases map to TRBD1. Germline V gene data show CDR1 as SGHTA and CDR2 as FQGNSA. The J segment lost 7 bases and the V segment lost 1 base, leaving 9 bases of the junction unmatched. The CDR3 covers 15 residues. CDR3 bases: TGTGCCAGCAGCTTAGAAGGGGGCGCCTGGGTTGAAGCTTTCTTT. Amino acid sequence: CASSLEGGAWVEAFF.

This clone was recorded only once. The chain uses TRBV20-1 and TRBJ2-5; no reliable D call. This CDR3 has 11 residues. Germline loops: CDR1 DFQATT, CDR2 SNEGSKA (reference sequence). The CDR3 loop is CSTSPRETQYF. CDR3 nucleotide sequence: TGCTCCACCTCCCCTAGGGAGACCCAGTACTTC.

The gene calls are TRBV2 and TRBJ1-5; D is ambiguous. Trimming took 3 bases from V and 1 from J, leaving 7 bases between them. The CDR3 sequence is 14 residues long. CDR1 and CDR2 (germline): SNHLY, FYNNEI. CDR3 region: CASSDRPSNQPQHF. DNA for the CDR3: TGTGCCAGCAGTGACAGGCCAAGCAATCAGCCCCAGCATTTT.

Only one count was recorded for this clone. The J gene is TRBJ2-7, the V gene TRBV9; TRBD2 is a possible D gene (7 bases). Germline V gives CDR1 SGDLS, CDR2 YYNGEE. The CDR3 is made up of 16 amino acids. The V and J ends lost 0 bases and 4 bases respectively, with 17 bases between them. The CDR3 bases are TGTGCCAGCAGCGTAGCTGGGGGGGGCCCTGGGTACGAGCAGTACTTC. As protein: CASSVAGGGPGYEQYF.